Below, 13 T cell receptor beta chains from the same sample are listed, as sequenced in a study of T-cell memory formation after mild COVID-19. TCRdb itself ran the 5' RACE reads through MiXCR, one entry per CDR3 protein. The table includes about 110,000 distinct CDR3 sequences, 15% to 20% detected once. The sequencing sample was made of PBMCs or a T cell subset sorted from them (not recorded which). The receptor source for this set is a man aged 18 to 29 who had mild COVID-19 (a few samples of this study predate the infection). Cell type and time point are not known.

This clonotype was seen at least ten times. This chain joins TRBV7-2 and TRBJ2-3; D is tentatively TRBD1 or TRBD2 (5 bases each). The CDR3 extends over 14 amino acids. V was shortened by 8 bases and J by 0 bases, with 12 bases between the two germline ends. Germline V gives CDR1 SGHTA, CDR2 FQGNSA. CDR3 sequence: CASLQGASTDTQYF. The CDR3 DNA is TGTGCCAGCCTCCAGGGAGCTAGCACAGATACGCAGTATTTT.

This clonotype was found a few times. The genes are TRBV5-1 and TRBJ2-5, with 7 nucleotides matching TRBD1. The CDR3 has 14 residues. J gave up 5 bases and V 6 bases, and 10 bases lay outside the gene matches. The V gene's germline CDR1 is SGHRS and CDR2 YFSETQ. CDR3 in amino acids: CASKGGLGGETQYF. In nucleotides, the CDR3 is TGCGCCAGCAAAGGGGGCTTGGGTGGTGAGACCCAGTACTTC.

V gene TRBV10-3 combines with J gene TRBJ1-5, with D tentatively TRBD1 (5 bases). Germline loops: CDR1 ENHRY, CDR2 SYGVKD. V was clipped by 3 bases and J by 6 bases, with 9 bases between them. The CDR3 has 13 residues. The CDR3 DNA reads TGTGCCATCAGTGATGGCGGGGGTCAGCCCCAGCATTTT. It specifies CAISDGGGQPQHF.

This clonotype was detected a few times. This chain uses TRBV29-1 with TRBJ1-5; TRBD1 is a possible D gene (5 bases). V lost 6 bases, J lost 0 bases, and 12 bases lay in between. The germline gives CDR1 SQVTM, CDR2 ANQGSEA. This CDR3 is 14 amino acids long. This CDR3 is CSVQTGISNQPQHF. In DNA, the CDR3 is TGCAGCGTCCAAACAGGCATTAGCAATCAGCCCCAGCATTTT.

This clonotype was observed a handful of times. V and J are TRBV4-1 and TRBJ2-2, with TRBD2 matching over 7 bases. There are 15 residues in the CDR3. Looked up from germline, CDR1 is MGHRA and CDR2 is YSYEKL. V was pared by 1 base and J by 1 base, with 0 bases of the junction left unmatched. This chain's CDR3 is CASSQAGGNTGELFF. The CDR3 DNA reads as TGCGCCAGCAGCCAAGCGGGGGGGAACACCGGGGAGCTGTTTTTT.

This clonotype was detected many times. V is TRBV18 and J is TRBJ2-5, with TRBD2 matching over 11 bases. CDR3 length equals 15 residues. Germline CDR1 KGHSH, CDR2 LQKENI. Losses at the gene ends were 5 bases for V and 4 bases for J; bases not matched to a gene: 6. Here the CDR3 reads CASSSGTSGPETQYF. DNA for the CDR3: TGTGCCAGCTCATCCGGGACTAGCGGTCCAGAGACCCAGTACTTC.

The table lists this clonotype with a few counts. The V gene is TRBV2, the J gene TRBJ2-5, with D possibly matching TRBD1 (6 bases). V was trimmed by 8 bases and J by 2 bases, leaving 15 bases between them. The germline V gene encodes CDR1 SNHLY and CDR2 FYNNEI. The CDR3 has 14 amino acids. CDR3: CASGRGQPQETQYF. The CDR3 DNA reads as TGTGCCAGCGGAAGAGGACAGCCTCAAGAGACCCAGTACTTC.

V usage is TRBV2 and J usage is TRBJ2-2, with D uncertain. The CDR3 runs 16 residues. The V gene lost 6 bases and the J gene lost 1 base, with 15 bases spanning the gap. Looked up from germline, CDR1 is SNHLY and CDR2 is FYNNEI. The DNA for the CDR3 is TGTGCCAGCAGCCTGATAAGAAAGGGGAACACCGGGGAGCTGTTTTTT. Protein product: CASSLIRKGNTGELFF.

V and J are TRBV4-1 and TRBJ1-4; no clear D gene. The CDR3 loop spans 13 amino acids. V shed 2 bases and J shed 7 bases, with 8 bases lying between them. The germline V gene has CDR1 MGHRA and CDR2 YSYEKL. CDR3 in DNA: TGCGCCAGCAGCCAATTGGCAGGTGAAAAACTGTTTTTT. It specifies CASSQLAGEKLFF.

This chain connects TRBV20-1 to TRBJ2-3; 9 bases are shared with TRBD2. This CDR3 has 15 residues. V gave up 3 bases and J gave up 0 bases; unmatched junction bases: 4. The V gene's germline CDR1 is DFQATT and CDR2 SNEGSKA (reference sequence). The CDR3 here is CSARRGGTSTDTQYF. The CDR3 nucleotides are TGCAGTGCTAGGCGGGGGGGAACTAGCACAGATACGCAGTATTTT.

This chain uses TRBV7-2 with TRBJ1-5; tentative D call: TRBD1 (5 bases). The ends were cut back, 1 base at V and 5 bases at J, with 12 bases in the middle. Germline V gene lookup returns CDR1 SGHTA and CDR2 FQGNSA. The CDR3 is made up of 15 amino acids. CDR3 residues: CASSLVPGFDQPQHF. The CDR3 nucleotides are TGTGCCAGCAGCTTAGTACCAGGGTTCGATCAGCCCCAGCATTTT.

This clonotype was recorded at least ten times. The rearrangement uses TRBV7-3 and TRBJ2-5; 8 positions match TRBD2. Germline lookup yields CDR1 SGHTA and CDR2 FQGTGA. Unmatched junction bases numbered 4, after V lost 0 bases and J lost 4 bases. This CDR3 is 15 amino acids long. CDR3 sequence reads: CASSLTGGAGETQYF. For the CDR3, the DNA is TGTGCCAGCAGCTTAACCGGGGGGGCAGGAGAGACCCAGTACTTC. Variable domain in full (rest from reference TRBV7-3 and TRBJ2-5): GAGVSQTPSNKVTEKGKYVELRCDPISGHTALYWYRQSLGQGPEFLIYFQGTGAADDSGLPNDRFFAVRPEGSVSTLKIQRTERGDSAVYLCASSLTGGAGETQYFGPGTRLLVL.

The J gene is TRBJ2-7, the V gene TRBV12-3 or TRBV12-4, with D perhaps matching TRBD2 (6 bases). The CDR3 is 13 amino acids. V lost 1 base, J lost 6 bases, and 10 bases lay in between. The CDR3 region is CASSLDGGFEQYV. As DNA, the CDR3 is TGTGCCAGCAGTTTAGATGGAGGGTTCGAGCAGTACGTC.